This TCR beta chain was documented in a study of blood T cell repertoires in COVID-19. About the study: COVID-19 samples collected from the United States, Italy and Spain covered acute and convalescent phases. PBMCs, B-cell-depleted T cells, or T cells provided the cDNA or gDNA that made up the material.

Clones were sequenced by immunoSEQ multiplex PCR, and TCRdb holds only the in-frame ones, with some missing. Altogether around 310,000 clones are present, 70% to 90% being singletons, with the ten largest covering 3.5% to 4%. Input material: peripheral blood. This receptor was obtained from a woman between 50 and 59 years old with active or convalescent COVID-19.

The CDR3 sequence: CASSRRPGLALGEQYF. CDR3 nucleotide sequence: TGCGCCAGCAGCCGCCGACCGGGACTAGCATTGGGTGAGCAGTACTTC. This sequence joins TRBV4-1 and TRBJ2-7, with 9 bases that match TRBD2. V was pared by 4 bases and J by 7 bases, with 14 bases of the junction left unmatched. The CDR3 loop spans 16 amino acids. CDR1 and CDR2 (germline): MGHRA, YSYEKL.